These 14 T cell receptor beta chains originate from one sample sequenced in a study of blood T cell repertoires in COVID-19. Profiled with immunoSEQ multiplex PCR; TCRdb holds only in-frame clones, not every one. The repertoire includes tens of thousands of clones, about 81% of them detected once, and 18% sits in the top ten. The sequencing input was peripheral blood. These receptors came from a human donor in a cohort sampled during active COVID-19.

The CDR3 region has the DNA TGTGCCAGCAGGTCCCGGGACAGGGTACCTGAAGCTTTCTTT. The encoded protein is CASRSRDRVPEAFF. The V call is TRBV7-9, the J call TRBJ1-1; 9 nucleotides line up with TRBD1. The J segment lost 6 bases and the V segment lost 6 bases, leaving 8 bases of the junction unmatched. CDR1 is SEHNR, CDR2 FQNEAQ, per germline (reference sequence). This CDR3 has 14 amino acids.

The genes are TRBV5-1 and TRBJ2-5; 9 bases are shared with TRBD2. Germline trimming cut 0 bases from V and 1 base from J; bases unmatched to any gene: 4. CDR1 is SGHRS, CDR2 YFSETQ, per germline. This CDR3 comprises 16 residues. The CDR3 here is CASSLGGGATQETQYF. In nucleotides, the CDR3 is TGCGCCAGCAGCTTGGGCGGGGGGGCGACCCAAGAGACCCAGTACTTC.

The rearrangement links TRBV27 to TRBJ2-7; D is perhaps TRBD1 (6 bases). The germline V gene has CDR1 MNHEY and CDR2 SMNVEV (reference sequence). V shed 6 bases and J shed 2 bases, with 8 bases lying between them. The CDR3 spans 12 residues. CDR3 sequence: CASSQGPYEQYF. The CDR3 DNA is TGTGCCAGCAGCCAGGGGCCCTACGAGCAGTACTTC.

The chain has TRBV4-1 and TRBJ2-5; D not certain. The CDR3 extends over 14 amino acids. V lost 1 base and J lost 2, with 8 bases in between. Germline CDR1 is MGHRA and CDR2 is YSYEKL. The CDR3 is CASSQGWSQETQYF. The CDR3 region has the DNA TGCGCCAGCAGCCAAGGTTGGAGTCAAGAGACCCAGTACTTC.

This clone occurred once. DNA of the CDR3: TGTGCCAGCAGCTTTCACAGTCCTAACTATGGCTACACCTTC. As protein: CASSFHSPNYGYTF. This chain uses TRBV7-2 with TRBJ1-2, with no clear D. This CDR3 spans 14 amino acids. Trimming removed 3 bases at V and 0 bases at J, with 8 bases between. Germline V CDR1 and CDR2: SGHTA, FQGNSA.

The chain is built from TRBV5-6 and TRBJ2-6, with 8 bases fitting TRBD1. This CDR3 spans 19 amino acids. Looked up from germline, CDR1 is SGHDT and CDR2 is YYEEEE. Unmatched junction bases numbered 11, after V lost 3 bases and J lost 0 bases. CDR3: CASSYGQGKLFSGANVLTF. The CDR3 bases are TGTGCCAGCAGCTACGGACAGGGAAAGCTCTTCTCTGGGGCCAACGTCCTGACTTTC.

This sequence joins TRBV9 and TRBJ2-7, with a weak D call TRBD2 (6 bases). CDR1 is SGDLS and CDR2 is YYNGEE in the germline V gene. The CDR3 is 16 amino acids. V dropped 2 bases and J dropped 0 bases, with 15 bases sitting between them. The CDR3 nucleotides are TGTGCCAGCAGCGTTACCGGGACTCCGCTCTCCTACGAGCAGTACTTC. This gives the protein CASSVTGTPLSYEQYF.

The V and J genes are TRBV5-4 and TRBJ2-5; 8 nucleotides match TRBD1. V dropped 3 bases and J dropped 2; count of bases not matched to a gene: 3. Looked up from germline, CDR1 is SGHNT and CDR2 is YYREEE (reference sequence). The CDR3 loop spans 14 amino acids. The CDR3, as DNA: TGTGCCAGCAGCTCCAGGACAGGGCAAGAGACCCAGTACTTC. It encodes CASSSRTGQETQYF.

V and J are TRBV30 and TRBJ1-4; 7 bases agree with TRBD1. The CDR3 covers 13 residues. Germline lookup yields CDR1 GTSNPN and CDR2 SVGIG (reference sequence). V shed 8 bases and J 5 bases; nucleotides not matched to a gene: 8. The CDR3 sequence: CAGIVQGNEKLFF. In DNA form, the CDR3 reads TGTGCCGGCATAGTACAGGGGAATGAAAAACTGTTTTTT.

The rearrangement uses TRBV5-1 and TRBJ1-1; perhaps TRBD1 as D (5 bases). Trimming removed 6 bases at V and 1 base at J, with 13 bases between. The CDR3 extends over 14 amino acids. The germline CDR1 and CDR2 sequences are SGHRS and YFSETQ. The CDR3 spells CASKDFGGNTEAFF. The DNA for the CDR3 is TGCGCCAGCAAGGACTTCGGGGGGAACACTGAAGCTTTCTTT.

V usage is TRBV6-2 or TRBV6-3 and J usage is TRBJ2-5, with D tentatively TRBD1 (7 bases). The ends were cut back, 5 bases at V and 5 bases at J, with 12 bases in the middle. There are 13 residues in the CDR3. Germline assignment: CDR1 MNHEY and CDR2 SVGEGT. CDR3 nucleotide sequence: TGTGCCAGCAGTCGGGACAGCGGGGAGACCCAGTACTTC. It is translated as CASSRDSGETQYF.

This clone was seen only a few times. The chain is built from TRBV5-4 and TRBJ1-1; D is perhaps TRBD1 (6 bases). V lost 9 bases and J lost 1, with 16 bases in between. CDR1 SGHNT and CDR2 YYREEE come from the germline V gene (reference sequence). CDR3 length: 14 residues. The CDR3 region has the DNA TGTGCCACCCGACAGGATTTAAGGAACACTGAAGCTTTCTTT. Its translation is CATRQDLRNTEAFF.

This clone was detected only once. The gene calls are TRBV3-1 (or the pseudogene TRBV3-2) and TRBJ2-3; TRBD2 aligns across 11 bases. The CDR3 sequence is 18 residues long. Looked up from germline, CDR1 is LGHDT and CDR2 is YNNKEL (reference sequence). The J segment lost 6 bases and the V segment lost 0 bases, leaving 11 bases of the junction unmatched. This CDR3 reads CASSQDSRVAGGRDTQYF. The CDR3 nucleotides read TGTGCCAGCAGCCAAGATTCCAGGGTAGCGGGGGGGCGTGATACGCAGTATTTT.

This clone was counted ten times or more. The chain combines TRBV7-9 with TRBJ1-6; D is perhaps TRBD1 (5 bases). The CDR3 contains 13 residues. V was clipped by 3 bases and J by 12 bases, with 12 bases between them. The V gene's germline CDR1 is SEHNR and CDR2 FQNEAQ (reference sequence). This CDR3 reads CASSLEGSKPLHF. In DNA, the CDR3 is TGTGCCAGCAGCTTGGAGGGGTCCAAACCCCTCCACTTT.